The T cell receptor beta chain described here comes from a study of T cell responses to AZD1222 COVID-19 vaccine. Produced via immunoSEQ multiplex PCR; TCRdb's table is partial and in-frame only. Of fewer than 200,000 clones listed, around 88% were seen once; the top ten hold more than 9%. Trimming took 5 bases from V and 4 from J; bases not matched to a gene: 5. This CDR3 contains 15 residues. Germline V gene sequence: CDR1 LNHDA, CDR2 SQIVND (reference sequence). Source: peripheral blood, taken 28 days after the second AZD1222 dose. The source of this sequence is an adult who received the AZD1222 COVID-19 vaccine. This chain joins TRBV19 and TRBJ1-1; 12 bases agree with TRBD1. The CDR3 is CASSPGQGAITEAFF. Here the CDR3 DNA reads TGTGCCAGTAGTCCGGGACAGGGGGCTATCACTGAAGCTTTCTTT.